A selection of T cell receptor beta chains follows, all from one sample in a study of radiotherapy plus CTLA-4 blockade in lung cancer. Generated by immunoSEQ multiplex PCR, the TCRdb table keeps only in-frame clones and is missing some. Among over 11,000 clones listed, over 75% were seen once. Here the sequenced sample was peripheral blood, taken from a patient treated with radiotherapy plus ipilimumab. Receptor source: a human donor with non-small cell lung cancer that progressed on radiotherapy plus ipilimumab. Some clones in this sample may be carry-over from other donors' samples. Each CDR3 is given with its conserved first and last residue. D genes are given only for firm matches. Rows give clone size only sometimes, using once, few, many, or a class for an expanded clone.

clone size	V gene	D gene	J gene	CDR3 DNA	CDR3 protein
once	TRBV11-2	NA	TRBJ2-7	TGTGCCAGCAGCTTAACTTATTCTGCAGAGGACTACGAGCAGTACTTC	CASSLTYSAEDYEQYF
NA	TRBV18	NA	TRBJ2-7	TGTGCCAGCTCACTTACAGGGACCTACGAGCAGTACTTC	CASSLTGTYEQYF
NA	TRBV25-1	NA	TRBJ1-1	TGTGCCAGCAGCTTTGAGAAGGGGGTGAACACTGAAGCTTTCTTT	CASSFEKGVNTEAFF
NA	TRBV27	TRBD1	TRBJ2-1	TGTGCCAGCAGTTTATCGGGACAGGGGGTAGACAATGAGCAGTTCTTC	CASSLSGQGVDNEQFF
NA	TRBV5-4	TRBD1	TRBJ2-5	TGTGCCAGCAGCCGGGACAGGGTTCAAGAGACCCAGTACTTC	CASSRDRVQETQYF
NA	TRBV27	NA	TRBJ1-2	TGTGCCAGCAGTTTCAGGGGTAGTGATGGCTGCACCTTC	CASSFRGSDGCTF
NA	TRBV27	TRBD1	TRBJ2-4	TGTGCCAGCAGTTTAAAGTCCCCGGGACAGGGGCCATTAGCCAAAAACATTCAGTACTTC	CASSLKSPGQGPLAKNIQYF
NA	TRBV6-4	TRBD2	TRBJ2-7	TGTGCCAGCAGTCCTTCCCCCGGGACTACCGCCGACGAGCAGTACTTC	CASSPSPGTTADEQYF
NA	TRBV5-1	NA	TRBJ2-1	TGCGCCAGCAGGGCTAGCGCATACAATGAGCAGTTCTTC	CASRASAYNEQFF
NA	TRBV2	NA	TRBJ1-5	TGTGCCAGCAGCGAGACTTATAGCAATCAGCCCCAGCATTTT	CASSETYSNQPQHF
NA	TRBV6-5	NA	TRBJ1-3	TGTGCCAGCCGGGTCCAGGAGGGCTCTGGAAACACCATATATTTT	CASRVQEGSGNTIYF
NA	TRBV5-1	TRBD1	TRBJ2-5	TGCGCCAGCAGCTTGACCCCGACAGGGTACCAAGAGACCCAGTACTTC	CASSLTPTGYQETQYF
NA	TRBV4-1	NA	TRBJ2-3	TGCGCCAGCAGCCAAGATTGGAAGACAGGCACAGATACGCAGTATTTT	CASSQDWKTGTDTQYF
NA	TRBV6-4	NA	TRBJ2-1	TGTGCCAGCAGTGACTCGAGTCTAGGGGGCTACAATGAGCAGTTCTTC	CASSDSSLGGYNEQFF
NA	TRBV5-4	TRBD2	TRBJ2-5	TGTGCCAGCAGCTCCTTACTAGCGGGAGGGTGGGAGACCCAGTACTTC	CASSSLLAGGWETQYF
NA	TRBV27	NA	TRBJ1-1	TGTGCCAGCAGGGACAGCCCCACTGAAGCTTTCTTT	CASRDSPTEAFF
NA	TRBV7-2	TRBD1	TRBJ1-2	TGTGCCAGCAGCCACAGACAGGGGGGAGCGTGGAGCTACACCTTC	CASSHRQGGAWSYTF
NA	TRBV21-1	NA	TRBJ2-7	TGTGCCAGCAGCAAAGCGCCTGGGCAGGGAGGGTACGAGCAGTACTTC	CASSKAPGQGGYEQYF
once	TRBV19	TRBD2	TRBJ2-2	TGTGCCAGTAGTGTGGGACTAGGTGGAAACACCGGGGAGCTGTTTTTT	CASSVGLGGNTGELFF
NA	TRBV11-2	NA	TRBJ1-1	TGTGCCAGCAGCTTAACAGAGAACACTGAAGCTTTCTTT	CASSLTENTEAFF
NA	TRBV6-1	NA	TRBJ1-1	TGTGCCAGCAGTGAAAGGGGCATGAACGCTGAAGCTTTCTTT	CASSERGMNAEAFF
NA	TRBV27	TRBD1	TRBJ2-2	TGTGCCAGCATCGAGAGGGGGCGGACCGGGGAGCTGTTTTTT	CASIERGRTGELFF
NA	TRBV19	NA	TRBJ2-3	TGTGCCAGTATAAGCCGAAGCACAGATACGCAGTATTTT	CASISRSTDTQYF
NA	TRBV7-9	TRBD2	TRBJ2-1	TGTGCCAGCAGCCTCCGGACTAGCGGAGGGGGGACGCATGAGCAGTTCTTC	CASSLRTSGGGTHEQFF
NA	TRBV6-5	NA	TRBJ1-1	TGTGCCAGCAGTTACCTCAGGAGGGGGAACACTGAAGCTTTCTTT	CASSYLRRGNTEAFF
NA	TRBV28	TRBD1	TRBJ1-2	TGTGCCAGCAGTATCCCCACCGGGACAGGGAGTTATGGCTACACCTTC	CASSIPTGTGSYGYTF
NA	TRBV6-5	TRBD1	TRBJ1-1	TGTGCCAGTGAGGACAGGGCGAGGGCTGAAGCTTTCTTT	CASEDRARAEAFF
NA	TRBV29-1	NA	TRBJ2-7	TGCAGCGTTTTCCTACCAACCCACGAGCAGTACTTC	CSVFLPTHEQYF
NA	TRBV9	TRBD1	TRBJ2-2	TGTGCCAGCAGCCCAACAGGGGGCTTCGCCGGGGAGCTGTTTTTT	CASSPTGGFAGELFF
once	TRBV7-9	NA	TRBJ2-5	TGTGCCAGCAGCTTATGGAGGGTGGGGAGAGAGACCCAGTACTTC	CASSLWRVGRETQYF
NA	TRBV15	TRBD1	TRBJ2-5	TGTGCCACCAGCAGAGCCGACAGGGAAGAGACCCAGTACTTC	CATSRADREETQYF
NA	TRBV5-1	TRBD1	TRBJ1-2	TGCGCCAGCAGCTTTGGACAGGGGAACTATGGCTACACCTTC	CASSFGQGNYGYTF
NA	TRBV9	NA	TRBJ2-1	TGTGCCAGCAGCGTAGAGCGAGAGCCCGGCGAGCAGTTCTTC	CASSVEREPGEQFF
NA	TRBV27	NA	TRBJ1-5	TGTGCCAGCAAGCAGGGTTATAGCAATCAGCCCCAGCATTTT	CASKQGYSNQPQHF
NA	TRBV11-3	NA	TRBJ1-1	TGTGCCAGCAGCACCGGGACAACCGGCGCTGAAGCTTTCTTT	CASSTGTTGAEAFF
NA	TRBV7-2	NA	TRBJ1-5	TGTGCCAGCAGTTTGGATGGGATACAGCGGAGGGGGCCCCAGCATTTT	CASSLDGIQRRGPQHF